This TCR beta chain is drawn from a study of T-cell reconstitution after alpha-beta-depleted transplantation in children (dated by TCRdb to 2015 to 2016). About the study as a whole: Using TCR repertoire profiling, the study quantitatively followed how T-cell immune reconstitution unfolded in children after TCRalphabeta/CD19-depleted allogeneic hematopoietic cell transplantation.

Libraries were constructed by PCR. Reads for this sample came from an Illumina HiSeq 2500. Molecular barcoding was employed in the preparation of TCR libraries, with unique molecular identifiers being used to normalize TCRbeta repertoire quantification. The public reads were reprocessed in TCRdb via fastp at Q25 and MiXCR, keeping in-frame beta chains. Rows with one shared CDR3 protein collapse into an entry with the most common genes and DNA. The sample contains hundreds of thousands of distinct CDR3 sequences, roughly 17% of them found a single time. The top ten clones comprise approximately 1.1% of the sample. CDR1 and CDR2, per the germline V gene (reference sequence), are DFQATT and SNEGSKA. V is pared back by 3 bases and J by 2 bases, with 8 bases lying between the germline termini. The CDR3, from cysteine to phenylalanine, totals 12 residues. Only CDR3 DNA remains: 36 bases, in frame from the first base.

Turning to this clonotype: It lacks a known antigen. One base away lies a much larger clone, so this may be a sequencing read error.

This sample comprised PBMCs from the stem cell graft donor, obtained from the stem cell graft. In this chain, TRBV20-1 is recombined with TRBJ2-7; the D segment is perhaps TRBD1 or TRBD2, each sharing 5 matched bases. The origin of this receptor is a human donor who donated a stem cell graft to a child with acute myeloid leukemia. The CDR3 is CSARGEAYEQYF. The base sequence is TGCAGTGCTAGGGGGGAAGCCTACGAGCAGTACTTC.